These 2 T cell receptor beta chains came from one sample sequenced in a study of Graves' ophthalmopathy and Graves' hyperthyroidism. RNA transcripts were the source from which TCR beta CDR3 regions were amplified. Following a first-round RT-PCR that used HTBI primers, a second-round multiplex PCR was carried out. Each CDR3 protein is one row after TCRdb ran MiXCR on the multiplex PCR reads. The table shows 200,000 to 250,000 distinct CDR3 sequences, with 20% to 25% occurring only once. The sample comprised peripheral blood. These receptors were obtained from a woman aged 45-65 years with Graves' ophthalmopathy.

This clonotype has a handful of counts. The chain combines TRBV30 with TRBJ2-3; D is uncertain. Germline V lookup: CDR1 GTSNPN, CDR2 SVGIG (reference sequence). The CDR3 runs to 10 residues. Trimming took 4 bases from V and 6 from J, leaving 5 bases between them. For the CDR3, the DNA is TGTGCCTGGAAAGTCGATACGCAGTATTTT. Translating it yields CAWKVDTQYF.

This clonotype was found many times. This rearrangement joins TRBV28 to TRBJ1-2, with a weak D call TRBD1 (6 bases). Germline V gene data show CDR1 as MDHEN and CDR2 as SYDVKM. The germline V and J ends were trimmed by 3 bases and 4 bases, with 15 bases remaining between them. The CDR3 runs 15 residues. The CDR3 loop is CASSLSGGRIYGYTF. CDR3 nucleotide sequence: TGTGCCAGCAGTTTGTCTGGGGGCCGGATCTATGGCTACACCTTC.